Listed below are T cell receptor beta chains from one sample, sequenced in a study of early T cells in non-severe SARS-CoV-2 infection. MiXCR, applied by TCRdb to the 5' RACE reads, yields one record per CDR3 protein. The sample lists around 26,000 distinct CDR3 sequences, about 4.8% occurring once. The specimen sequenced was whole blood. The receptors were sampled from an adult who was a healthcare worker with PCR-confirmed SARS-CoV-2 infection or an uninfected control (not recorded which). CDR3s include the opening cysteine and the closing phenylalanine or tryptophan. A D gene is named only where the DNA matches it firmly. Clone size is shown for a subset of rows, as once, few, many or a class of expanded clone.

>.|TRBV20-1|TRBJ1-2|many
CSNFQGYYGYTF
TGCAGCAACTTCCAGGGATACTATGGCTACACCTTC
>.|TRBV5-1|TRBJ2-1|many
CASSLETRPGNEQFF
TGCGCCAGCAGCTTGGAAACCCGGCCGGGCAATGAGCAGTTCTTC
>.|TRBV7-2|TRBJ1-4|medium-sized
CASSLGGDLFF
TGTGCCAGCAGCTTAGGAGGAGATCTGTTTTTT
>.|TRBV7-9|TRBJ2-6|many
CASSFGGNANVLTF
TGTGCCAGCAGCTTCGGTGGTAATGCCAACGTCCTGACTTTC
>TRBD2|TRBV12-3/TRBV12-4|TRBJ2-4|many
CASSFIAGAANIQYF
TGTGCCAGCAGTTTCATAGCGGGGGCTGCTAACATTCAGTACTTC
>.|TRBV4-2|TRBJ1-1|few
CASSQEMGVGTEAFF
TGTGCCAGCAGCCAAGAAATGGGTGTTGGAACTGAAGCTTTCTTT
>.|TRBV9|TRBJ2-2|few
CASSLSGSVNGELFF
TGTGCCAGCAGCTTGTCCGGGTCCGTAAATGGGGAGCTGTTTTTT
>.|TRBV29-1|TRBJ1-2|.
CSVAGGLGYGYTF
TGCAGCGTTGCTGGGGGTTTGGGCTATGGCTACACCTTC
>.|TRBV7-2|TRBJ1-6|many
CASSLRAISSYNSPLHF
TGTGCCAGCAGCTTAAGGGCCATAAGCTCCTATAATTCACCCCTCCACTTT
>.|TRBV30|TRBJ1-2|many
CAWTRTRRGYTF
TGTGCCTGGACGCGCACCCGCCGTGGCTACACCTTC
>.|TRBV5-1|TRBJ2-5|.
CASSLRREETQYF
TGCGCCAGCAGCTTAAGACGGGAAGAGACCCAGTACTTC
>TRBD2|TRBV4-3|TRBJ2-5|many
CASSQDRVLAEETQYF
TGCGCCAGCAGCCAAGATAGGGTACTAGCGGAAGAGACCCAGTACTTC
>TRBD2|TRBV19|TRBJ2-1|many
CASSIGTSYNEQFF
TGTGCCAGTAGTATCGGGACTAGCTACAATGAGCAGTTCTTC
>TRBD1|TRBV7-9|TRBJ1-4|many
CASSLSTGEGQGKLFF
TGTGCCAGCAGCTTATCGACAGGGGAGGGTCAGGGGAAACTGTTTTTT
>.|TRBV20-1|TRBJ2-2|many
CSALGNTGELFF
TGCAGTGCGCTAGGGAACACCGGGGAGCTGTTTTTT
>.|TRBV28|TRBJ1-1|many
CASRTRKWGRLTEAFF
TGTGCCAGCAGGACCCGCAAATGGGGGCGCCTCACTGAAGCTTTCTTT
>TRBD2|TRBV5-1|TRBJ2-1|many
CASSLMPSGGSYNEQFF
TGCGCCAGCAGCTTGATGCCTAGCGGGGGGTCCTACAATGAGCAGTTCTTC
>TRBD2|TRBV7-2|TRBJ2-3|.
CASSLALAGSTDTQYF
TGTGCCAGCAGCTTAGCCTTAGCGGGGAGCACAGATACGCAGTATTTT
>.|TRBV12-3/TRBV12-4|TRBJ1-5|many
CASSLEGSSNQPQHF
TGTGCCAGCAGTTTAGAGGGATCTAGCAATCAGCCCCAGCATTTT
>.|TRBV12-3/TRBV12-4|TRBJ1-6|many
CASTPQGLGQNSPLHF
TGTGCCAGCACCCCCCAGGGTCTGGGTCAGAATTCACCCCTCCACTTT
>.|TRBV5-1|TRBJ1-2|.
CASSLEGPNYGYTF
TGCGCCAGCAGCTTGGAGGGGCCTAACTATGGCTACACCTTC
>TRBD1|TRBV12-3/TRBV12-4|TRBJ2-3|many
CASSGQGRFAQNTQYF
TGTGCCAGCAGTGGACAGGGCCGCTTCGCACAAAATACGCAGTATTTT
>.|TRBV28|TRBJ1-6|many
CASSSLPENSPLHF
TGTGCCAGCAGTAGTTTACCGGAAAATTCACCCCTCCACTTT
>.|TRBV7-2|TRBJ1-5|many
CASSVDRTPNQPQHF
TGTGCCAGCAGCGTCGACAGGACCCCTAATCAGCCCCAGCATTTT
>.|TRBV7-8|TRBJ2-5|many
CASSLARLWGRDLSETQYF
TGTGCCAGCAGCTTAGCGCGTCTCTGGGGAAGGGATCTATCAGAGACCCAGTACTTC